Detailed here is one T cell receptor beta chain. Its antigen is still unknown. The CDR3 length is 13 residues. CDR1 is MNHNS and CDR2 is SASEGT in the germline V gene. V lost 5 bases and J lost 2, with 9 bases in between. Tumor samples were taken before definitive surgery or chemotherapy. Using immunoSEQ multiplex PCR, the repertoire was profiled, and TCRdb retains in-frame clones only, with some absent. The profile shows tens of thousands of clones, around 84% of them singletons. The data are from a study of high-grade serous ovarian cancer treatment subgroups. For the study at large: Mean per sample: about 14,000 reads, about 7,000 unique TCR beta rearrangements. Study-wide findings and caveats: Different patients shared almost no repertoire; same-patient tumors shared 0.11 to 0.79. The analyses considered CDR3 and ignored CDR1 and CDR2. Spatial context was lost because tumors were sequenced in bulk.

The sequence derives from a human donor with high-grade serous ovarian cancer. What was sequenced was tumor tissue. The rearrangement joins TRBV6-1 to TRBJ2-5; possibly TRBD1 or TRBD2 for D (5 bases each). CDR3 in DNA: TGTGCCAGCAGTCTCGGGACGCAAGAGACCCAGTACTTC. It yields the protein CASSLGTQETQYF.